The clone carrying this TCR beta chain was recorded a few times. The junction does not match germline at one end; this may be a read error. The sample contains more than one DNA sequence encoding this CDR3. The record originates from a study of blood T cell repertoires in COVID-19. Across the study: Sites across the United States, Italy and Spain contributed samples from acute and convalescent COVID-19. T cells, B-cell-depleted T cells, or PBMCs supplied cDNA or gDNA.

Per the authors' pipeline: Amplification with reference gene primers provided the estimates of nucleated cell counts. Repertoires were generated with immunoSEQ multiplex PCR, while TCRdb's copy carries only in-frame clones and drops some. V, J and clone size derive from that table, while D and trimming were established from the DNA sequence. The repertoire holds roughly 100,000 clones, with more than 75% as singletons. The sequenced material came from peripheral blood. The TCR was taken from a man between 65 and 85 years old with acute or convalescent COVID-19.

The CDR3 loop is CASSFWGHKTSGGHSDTQYF. DNA for the CDR3: TGCGCCAGCAGCTTTTGGGGGCACAAGACTAGCGGGGGGCACTCAGATACGCAGTATTTT. The rearrangement links TRBV5-5 to TRBJ2-3, with 13 bases lining up with TRBD2. In germline, CDR1 is SGHKS, CDR2 YYEKEE (reference sequence). The CDR3 covers 20 residues. The full variable domain, with the rest looked up from reference TRBV5-5 and TRBJ2-3, is DAGVTQSPTHLIKTRGQQVTLRCSPISGHKSVSWYQQVLGQGPQFIFQYYEKEERGRGNFPDRFSARQFPNYSSELNVNALLLGDSALYLCASSFWGHKTSGGHSDTQYFGPGTRLTVL.